This record concerns one T cell receptor beta chain sequence. Trimming cost V 0 bases and J 2 bases, with 10 bases left between them. The germline gives CDR1 SGHRS, CDR2 YFSETQ. The CDR3 is made up of 15 amino acids. The data were obtained in a study of shared T cell receptors in the human thymus. The repertoire was sequenced with immunoSEQ multiplex PCR; TCRdb's copy has only in-frame clones and lacks some. The table lists fewer than 700,000 clones, more than 75% of them singletons. These records were also assigned to another study, of human thymus T cells. That paper adds: Resected material from corrective heart surgery provided the thymus tissue analysed.

This clonotype originated in a boy under two years old with a congenital heart defect. Sequencing used thymocytes. The rearrangement uses TRBV5-1 and TRBJ2-3; D is possibly TRBD2 (5 bases). The CDR3 coding sequence is TGCGCCAGCAGCTTGGCCAGCGGTGACACAGATACGCAGTATTTT. It translates to CASSLASGDTDTQYF.